This T cell receptor beta chain was retrieved from a study of T cell responses to AZD1222 COVID-19 vaccine. TCRdb's copy holds only in-frame clones and misses some; the assay was immunoSEQ multiplex PCR. The repertoire holds about 260,000 clones, with approximately 93% as singletons. The CDR3 loop spans 17 amino acids. Between the trimmed V and J ends, which lost 2 bases and 4 bases, there was a span of 17 bases. Germline V gene sequence: CDR1 LGHDT, CDR2 YNNKEL (reference sequence). V is TRBV3-1 (or the pseudogene TRBV3-2) and J is TRBJ2-2; D may be TRBD2 (5 bases). Sequencing was performed on peripheral blood, taken on day 0 of AZD1222 vaccination. This receptor was identified in an adult in good health. The CDR3 DNA follows: TGTGCCAGCAGCCAAAGACGGGATCTCTGGGGCACCGGGGAGCTGTTTTTT. Residues: CASSQRRDLWGTGELFF.